Sequencing of this T cell receptor beta chain was carried out in a study of T cells in Graves' hyperthyroidism and ophthalmopathy. RNA transcripts provided the source from which TCR beta CDR3 regions were amplified. First-round RT-PCR with HTBI primers amplified the TCR CDR3 region. In TCRdb, the multiplex PCR reads were re-called with MiXCR into one record per CDR3 protein. The table records some 210,000 distinct CDR3 sequences, approximately 17% of them present only once. This clonotype occurred a few times. Trimming stripped 2 bases from V and 1 base from J, with 10 bases between. Per germline, CDR1 KGHDR and CDR2 SFDVKD. The CDR3 covers 16 residues.

This receptor was obtained from a man aged 45-65 years with Graves' hyperthyroidism. Sequencing was done on a sample of blood. The chain recombines TRBV24-1 with TRBJ2-2; D unresolved. CDR3 residues: CATSDSTLQNTGELFF. The CDR3 coding sequence is TGTGCCACCAGTGATTCTACACTCCAGAACACCGGGGAGCTGTTTTTT.